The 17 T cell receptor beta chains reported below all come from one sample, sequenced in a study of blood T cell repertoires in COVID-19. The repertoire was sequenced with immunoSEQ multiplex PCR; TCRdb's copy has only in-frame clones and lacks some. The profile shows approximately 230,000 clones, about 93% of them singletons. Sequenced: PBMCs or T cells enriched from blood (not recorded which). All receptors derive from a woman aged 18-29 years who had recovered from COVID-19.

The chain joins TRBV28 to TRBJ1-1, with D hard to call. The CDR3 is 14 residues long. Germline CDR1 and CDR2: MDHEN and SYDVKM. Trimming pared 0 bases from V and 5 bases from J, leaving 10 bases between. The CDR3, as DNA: TGTGCCAGCAGTTTATGGGGGAGGGAGACTGAAGCTTTCTTT. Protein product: CASSLWGRETEAFF.

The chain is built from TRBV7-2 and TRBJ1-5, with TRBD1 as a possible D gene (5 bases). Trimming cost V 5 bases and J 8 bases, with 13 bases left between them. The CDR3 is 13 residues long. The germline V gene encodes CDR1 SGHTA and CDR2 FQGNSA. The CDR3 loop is CASSPGGRKPQHF. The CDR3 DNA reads TGTGCCAGCAGCCCGGGGGGGAGGAAGCCCCAGCATTTT.

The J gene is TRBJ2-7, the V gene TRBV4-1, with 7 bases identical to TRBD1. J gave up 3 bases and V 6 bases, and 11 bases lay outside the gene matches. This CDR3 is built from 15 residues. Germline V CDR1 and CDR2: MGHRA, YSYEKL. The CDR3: CASSPELGGYYEQYF. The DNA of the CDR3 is TGCGCCAGCAGTCCCGAATTAGGGGGCTACTACGAGCAGTACTTC.

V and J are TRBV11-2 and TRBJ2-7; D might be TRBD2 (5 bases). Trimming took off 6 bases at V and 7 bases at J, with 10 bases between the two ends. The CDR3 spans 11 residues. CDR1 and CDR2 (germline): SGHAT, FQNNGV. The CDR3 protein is CASRRAREQYF. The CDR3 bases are TGTGCCAGCAGGAGGGCGAGAGAGCAGTACTTC.

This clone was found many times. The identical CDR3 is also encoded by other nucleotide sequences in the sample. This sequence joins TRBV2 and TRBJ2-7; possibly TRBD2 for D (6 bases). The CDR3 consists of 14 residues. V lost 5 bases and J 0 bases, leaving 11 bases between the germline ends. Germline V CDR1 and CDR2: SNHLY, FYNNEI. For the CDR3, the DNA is TGTGCCAGCAGTTCCGGGAGCCTCTCCTACGAGCAGTACTTC. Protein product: CASSSGSLSYEQYF.

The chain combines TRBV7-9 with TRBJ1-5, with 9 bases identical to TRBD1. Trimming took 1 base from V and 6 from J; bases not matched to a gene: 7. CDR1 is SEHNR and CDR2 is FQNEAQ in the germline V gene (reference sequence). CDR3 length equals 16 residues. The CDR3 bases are TGTGCCAGCAGCTTAGGAGGACAGGGGTGGGGTCAGCCCCAGCATTTT. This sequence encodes CASSLGGQGWGQPQHF.

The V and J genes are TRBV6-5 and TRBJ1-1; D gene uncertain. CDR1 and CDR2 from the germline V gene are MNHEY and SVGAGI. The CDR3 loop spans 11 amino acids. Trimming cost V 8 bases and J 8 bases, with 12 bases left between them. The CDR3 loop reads CASGGVLEAFF. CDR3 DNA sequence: TGTGCCAGCGGAGGCGTTCTGGAAGCTTTCTTT.

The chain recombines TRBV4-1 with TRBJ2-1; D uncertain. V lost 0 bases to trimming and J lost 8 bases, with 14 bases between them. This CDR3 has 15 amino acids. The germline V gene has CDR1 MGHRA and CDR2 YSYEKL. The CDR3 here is CASSQDPNMSHEQFF. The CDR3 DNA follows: TGCGCCAGCAGCCAAGATCCAAACATGTCCCATGAGCAGTTCTTC.

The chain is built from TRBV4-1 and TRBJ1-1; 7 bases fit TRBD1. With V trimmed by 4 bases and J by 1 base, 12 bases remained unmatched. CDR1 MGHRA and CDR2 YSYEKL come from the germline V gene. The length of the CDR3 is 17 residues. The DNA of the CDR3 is TGCGCCAGCAGCCGAACAGGGGCGGAGGAAGGGAACACTGAAGCTTTCTTT. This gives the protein CASSRTGAEEGNTEAFF.

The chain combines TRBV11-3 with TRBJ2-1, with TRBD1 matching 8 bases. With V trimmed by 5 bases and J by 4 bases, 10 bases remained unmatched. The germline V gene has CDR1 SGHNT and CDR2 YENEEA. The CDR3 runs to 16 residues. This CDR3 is CASSGKGQGKYNEQFF. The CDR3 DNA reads TGTGCCAGCAGCGGTAAAGGACAGGGAAAATACAATGAGCAGTTCTTC. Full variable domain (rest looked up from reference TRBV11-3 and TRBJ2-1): EAGVVQSPRYKIIEKKQPVAFWCNPISGHNTLYWYLQNLGQGPELLIRYENEEAVDDSQLPKDRFSAERLKGVDSTLKIQPAELGDSAVYLCASSGKGQGKYNEQFFGPGTRLTVL.

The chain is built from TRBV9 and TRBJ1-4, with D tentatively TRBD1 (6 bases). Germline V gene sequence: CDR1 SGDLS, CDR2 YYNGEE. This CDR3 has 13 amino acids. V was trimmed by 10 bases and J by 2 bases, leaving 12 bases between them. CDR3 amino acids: CAQSGQTNEKLFF. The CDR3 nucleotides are TGTGCCCAATCCGGACAGACTAATGAAAAACTGTTTTTT.

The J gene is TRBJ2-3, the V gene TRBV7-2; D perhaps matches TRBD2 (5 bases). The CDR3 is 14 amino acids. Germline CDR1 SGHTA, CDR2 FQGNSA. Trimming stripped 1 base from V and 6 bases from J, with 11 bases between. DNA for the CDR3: TGTGCCAGCAGCTTAGTTTTAGCGTTGGATACGCAGTATTTT. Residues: CASSLVLALDTQYF.

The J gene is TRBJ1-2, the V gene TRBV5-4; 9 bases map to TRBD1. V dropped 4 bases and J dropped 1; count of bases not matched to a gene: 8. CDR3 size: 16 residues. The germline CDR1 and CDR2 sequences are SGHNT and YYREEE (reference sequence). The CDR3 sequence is CASSPQGQGDNYGYTF. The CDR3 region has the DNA TGTGCCAGCAGCCCTCAGGGACAGGGCGATAACTATGGCTACACCTTC.

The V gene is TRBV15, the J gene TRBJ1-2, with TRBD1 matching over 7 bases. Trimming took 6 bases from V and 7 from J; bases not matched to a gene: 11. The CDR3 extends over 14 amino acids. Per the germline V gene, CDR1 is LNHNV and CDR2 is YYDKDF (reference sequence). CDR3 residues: CATSDRVTGSGYTF. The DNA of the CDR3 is TGTGCCACCAGTGACAGGGTTACCGGGAGTGGCTACACCTTC.

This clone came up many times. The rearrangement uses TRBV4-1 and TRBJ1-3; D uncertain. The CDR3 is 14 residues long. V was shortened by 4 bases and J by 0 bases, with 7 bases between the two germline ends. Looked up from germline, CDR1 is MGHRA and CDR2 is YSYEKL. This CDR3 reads CASSPPGSGNTIYF. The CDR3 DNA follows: TGCGCCAGCAGCCCCCCGGGCTCTGGAAACACCATATATTTT.

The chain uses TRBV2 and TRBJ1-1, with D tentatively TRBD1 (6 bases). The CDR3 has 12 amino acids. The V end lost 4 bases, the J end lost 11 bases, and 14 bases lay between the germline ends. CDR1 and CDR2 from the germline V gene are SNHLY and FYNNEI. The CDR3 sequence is CASSVLGAWAFF. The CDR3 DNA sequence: TGTGCCAGCAGTGTTCTGGGGGCTTGGGCTTTCTTT.

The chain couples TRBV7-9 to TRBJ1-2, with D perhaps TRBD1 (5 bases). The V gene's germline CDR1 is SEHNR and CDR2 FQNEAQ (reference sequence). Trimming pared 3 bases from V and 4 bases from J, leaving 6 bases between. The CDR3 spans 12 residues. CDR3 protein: CASSFDSYGYTF. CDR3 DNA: TGTGCCAGCAGCTTCGACAGCTATGGCTACACCTTC. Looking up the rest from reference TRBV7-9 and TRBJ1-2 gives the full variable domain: DTGVSQNPRHKITKRGQNVTFRCDPISEHNRLYWYRQTLGQGPEFLTYFQNEAQLEKSRLLSDRFSAERPKGSFSTLEIQRTEQGDSAMYLCASSFDSYGYTFGSGTRLTVV.